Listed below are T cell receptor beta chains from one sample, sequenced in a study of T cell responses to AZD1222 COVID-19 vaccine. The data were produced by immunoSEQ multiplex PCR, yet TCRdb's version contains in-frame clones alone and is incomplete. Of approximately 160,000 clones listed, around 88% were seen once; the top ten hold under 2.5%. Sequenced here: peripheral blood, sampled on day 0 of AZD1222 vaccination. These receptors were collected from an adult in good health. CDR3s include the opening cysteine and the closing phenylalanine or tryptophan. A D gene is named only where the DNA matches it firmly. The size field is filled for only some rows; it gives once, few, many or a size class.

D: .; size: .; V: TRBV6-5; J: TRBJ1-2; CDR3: CASSSSPSNYGYTF; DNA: TGTGCCAGCAGTAGTAGTCCGTCTAACTATGGCTACACCTTC
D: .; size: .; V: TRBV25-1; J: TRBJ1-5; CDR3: CASSDGPQEPQHF; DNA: TGTGCCAGCAGTGATGGCCCACAGGAGCCCCAGCATTTT
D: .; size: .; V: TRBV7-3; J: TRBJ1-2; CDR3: CASSPTAASGYTF; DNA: TGTGCCAGCAGTCCTACAGCTGCTTCTGGCTACACCTTC
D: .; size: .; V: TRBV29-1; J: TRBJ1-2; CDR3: CSVAGEGYYGYTF; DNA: TGCAGCGTTGCGGGGGAAGGGTACTATGGCTACACCTTC
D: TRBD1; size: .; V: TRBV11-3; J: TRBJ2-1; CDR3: CASSTTGTGNNEQFF; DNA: TGTGCCAGCAGCACAACCGGGACAGGAAACAATGAGCAGTTCTTC
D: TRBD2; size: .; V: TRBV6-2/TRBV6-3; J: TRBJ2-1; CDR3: CASSLPARLAVQSSYNEQFF; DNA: TGTGCCAGCAGTTTACCAGCTCGACTAGCCGTACAGAGCTCCTACAATGAGCAGTTCTTC
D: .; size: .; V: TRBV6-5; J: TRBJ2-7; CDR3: CASRTQAYEQYF; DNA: TGTGCCAGTAGGACTCAAGCCTACGAGCAGTACTTC
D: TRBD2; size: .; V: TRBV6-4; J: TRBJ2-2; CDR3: CASSEGGDTGELFF; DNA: TGTGCCAGCAGTGAGGGGGGGGACACCGGGGAGCTGTTTTTT
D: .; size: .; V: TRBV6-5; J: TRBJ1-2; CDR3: CASTRGRGGNYGYTF; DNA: TGTGCCAGCACCCGAGGTCGGGGCGGGAACTATGGCTACACCTTC
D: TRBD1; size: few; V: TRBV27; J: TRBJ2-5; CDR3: CASSGDRQTQYF; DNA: TGTGCCAGCAGTGGGGACAGGCAAACCCAGTACTTC
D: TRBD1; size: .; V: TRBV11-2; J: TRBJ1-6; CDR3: CASSPQGTGGSPLHF; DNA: TGTGCCAGCAGCCCACAAGGGACAGGGGGTTCACCCCTCCACTTT
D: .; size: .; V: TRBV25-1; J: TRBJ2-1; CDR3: CASSALDYSNEQFF; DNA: TGTGCCAGCAGTGCCTTGGACTACTCCAATGAGCAGTTCTTC
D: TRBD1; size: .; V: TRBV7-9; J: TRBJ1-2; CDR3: CASSPPGQGNYGYTF; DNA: TGTGCCAGCAGCCCGCCGGGACAGGGGAACTATGGCTACACCTTC
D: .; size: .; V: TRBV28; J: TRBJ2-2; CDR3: CASSPDLFGGELFF; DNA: TGTGCCAGCAGTCCCGACCTTTTTGGCGGGGAGCTGTTTTTT
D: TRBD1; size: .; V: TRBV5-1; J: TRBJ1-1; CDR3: CASSTWTGGTEAFF; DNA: TGCGCCAGCAGCACCTGGACAGGTGGAACTGAAGCTTTCTTT
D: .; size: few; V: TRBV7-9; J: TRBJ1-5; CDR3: CASSLEGANQPQHF; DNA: TGTGCCAGCAGCTTAGAAGGGGCGAATCAGCCCCAGCATTTT
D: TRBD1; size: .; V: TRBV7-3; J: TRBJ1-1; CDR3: CASSSGTAMGTEAFF; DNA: TGTGCCAGCAGCTCTGGGACAGCTATGGGCACTGAAGCTTTCTTT
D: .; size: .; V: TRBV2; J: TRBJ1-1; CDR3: CASSDEKSPTEAFF; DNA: TGTGCCAGCAGTGATGAGAAGAGCCCCACTGAAGCTTTCTTT
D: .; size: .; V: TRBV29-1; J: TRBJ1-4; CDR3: CSVGTGATNEKLFF; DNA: TGCAGCGTGGGCACGGGGGCAACTAATGAAAAACTGTTTTTT
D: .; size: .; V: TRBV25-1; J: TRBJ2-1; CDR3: CASSEGELGITFLEQFF; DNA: TGTGCCAGCAGTGAGGGGGAATTAGGAATCACTTTTCTGGAGCAGTTCTTC
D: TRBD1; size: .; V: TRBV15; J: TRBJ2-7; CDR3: CATSNYRGYEQYF; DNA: TGTGCCACCAGCAATTACAGGGGGTACGAGCAGTACTTC
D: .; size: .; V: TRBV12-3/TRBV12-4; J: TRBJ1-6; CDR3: CASTQGYNSPLHF; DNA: TGTGCCAGCACCCAGGGCTATAATTCACCCCTCCACTTT
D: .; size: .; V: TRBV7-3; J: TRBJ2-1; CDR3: CASSFLDRVGEQFF; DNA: TGTGCCAGCAGCTTCCTGGACCGGGTGGGTGAGCAGTTCTTC
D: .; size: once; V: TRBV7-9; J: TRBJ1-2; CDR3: CASSGSGSYTF; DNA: TGTGCCAGCAGCGGTAGTGGTAGCTACACCTTC
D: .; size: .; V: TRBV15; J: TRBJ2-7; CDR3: CATSRSLSEQYF; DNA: TGTGCCACCAGCAGATCTCTCTCCGAGCAGTACTTC
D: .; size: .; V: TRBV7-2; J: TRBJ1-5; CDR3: CASSLIGGGGQPQHF; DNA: TGTGCCAGCAGCTTGATCGGGGGGGGAGGTCAGCCCCAGCATTTT